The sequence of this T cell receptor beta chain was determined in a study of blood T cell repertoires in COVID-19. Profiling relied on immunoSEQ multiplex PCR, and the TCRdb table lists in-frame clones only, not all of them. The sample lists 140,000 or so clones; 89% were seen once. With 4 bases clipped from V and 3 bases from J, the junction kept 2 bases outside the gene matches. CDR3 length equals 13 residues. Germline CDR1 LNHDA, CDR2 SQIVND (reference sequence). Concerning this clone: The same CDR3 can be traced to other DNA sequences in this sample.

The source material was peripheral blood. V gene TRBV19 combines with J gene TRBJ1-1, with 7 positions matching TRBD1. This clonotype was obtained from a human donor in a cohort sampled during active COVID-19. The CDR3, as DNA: TGTGCCAGTAGTAATCAGGGGGACACTGAAGCTTTCTTT. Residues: CASSNQGDTEAFF.